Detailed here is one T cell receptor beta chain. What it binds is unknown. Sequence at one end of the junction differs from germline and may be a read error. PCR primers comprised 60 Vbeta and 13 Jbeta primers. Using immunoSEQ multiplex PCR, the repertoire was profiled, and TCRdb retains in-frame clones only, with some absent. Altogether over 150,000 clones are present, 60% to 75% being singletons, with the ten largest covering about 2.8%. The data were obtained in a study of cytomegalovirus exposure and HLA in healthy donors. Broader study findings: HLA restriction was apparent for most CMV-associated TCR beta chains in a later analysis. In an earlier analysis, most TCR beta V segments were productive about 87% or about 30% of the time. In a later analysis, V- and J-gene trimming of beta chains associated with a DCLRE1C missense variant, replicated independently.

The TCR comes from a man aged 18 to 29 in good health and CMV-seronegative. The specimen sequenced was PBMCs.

The DNA for the CDR3 is TGCGCCAGCAGCTTGGACCCGGCCAAAAACAGTCAGTACTTC. Its protein product is CASSLDPAKNSQYF. The chain is built from TRBV5-1 and TRBJ2-4, with D hard to call. CDR1 is SGHRS and CDR2 is YFSETQ in the germline V gene. CDR3 length: 14 amino acids.